The 2 T cell receptor beta chains below come from one sample, sequenced in a study of cytomegalovirus exposure and HLA in healthy donors. Vbeta (60) and Jbeta (13) primers were used in the PCR. Here immunoSEQ multiplex PCR was the method, and the copy in TCRdb shows in-frame clones only, minus some. The sample has under 200,000 clones, around nine tenths seen once. The sample taken for sequencing was PBMCs. The receptors were sampled from a woman aged 25 to 39 in good health and CMV-seronegative.

The CDR3 nucleotides are TGTGCCAGCAGAGCCCCGACTGGCACTGAAGCTTTCTTT. It specifies CASRAPTGTEAFF. The rearrangement uses TRBV6-5 and TRBJ1-1; no clear D gene. Per the germline V gene, CDR1 is MNHEY and CDR2 is SVGAGI. With 6 bases removed from V and 4 bases from J, the gap between germline ends came to 12 bases. The CDR3 runs 13 residues.

The V and J genes are TRBV10-2 and TRBJ2-5; possibly TRBD2 for D (7 bases). Germline V gives CDR1 WSHSY, CDR2 SAAADI. V dropped 10 bases and J dropped 5 bases, with 17 bases sitting between them. The CDR3 extends over 13 amino acids. The CDR3 nucleotides read TGCGCCACAGGGGAAGCGGGAAGGGAGACCCAGTACTTC. Its translation is CATGEAGRETQYF.